This entry is about one TCR beta chain. Antigen: not known. Molecular barcoding with unique molecular identifiers was used for the TCRbeta library. TCRdb analysed the PCR reads with MiXCR anew, one entry per CDR3 protein. The profile shows about 980,000 distinct CDR3 sequences, around 30% of them singletons. This specimen comes from a study of T-cell reconstitution after alpha-beta-depleted transplantation in children. The ends were cut back, 2 bases at V and 2 bases at J, with 6 bases in the middle. The CDR3 is 13 residues long. The study's findings and limits: Hyperexpanded clones declined; after one year, newly produced T cells mostly supplied diversity. Reports say that about two months after transplant, the alpha-beta T cells came out of several hundred graft clones that had expanded.

The chain links TRBV12-3 or TRBV12-4 to TRBJ1-2; no definite D call. The source of this sequence is a boy younger than two who had a stem cell transplant for SCID, so the T cells may come from the graft donor. This sample comprised PBMCs, mostly from graft donor cells, obtained 360 days after TCRalphabeta/CD19-depleted stem cell transplant. CDR3 amino acids: CASSLRTNYGYTF. DNA for the CDR3: TGTGCCAGCAGTTTAAGGACCAACTATGGCTACACCTTC.